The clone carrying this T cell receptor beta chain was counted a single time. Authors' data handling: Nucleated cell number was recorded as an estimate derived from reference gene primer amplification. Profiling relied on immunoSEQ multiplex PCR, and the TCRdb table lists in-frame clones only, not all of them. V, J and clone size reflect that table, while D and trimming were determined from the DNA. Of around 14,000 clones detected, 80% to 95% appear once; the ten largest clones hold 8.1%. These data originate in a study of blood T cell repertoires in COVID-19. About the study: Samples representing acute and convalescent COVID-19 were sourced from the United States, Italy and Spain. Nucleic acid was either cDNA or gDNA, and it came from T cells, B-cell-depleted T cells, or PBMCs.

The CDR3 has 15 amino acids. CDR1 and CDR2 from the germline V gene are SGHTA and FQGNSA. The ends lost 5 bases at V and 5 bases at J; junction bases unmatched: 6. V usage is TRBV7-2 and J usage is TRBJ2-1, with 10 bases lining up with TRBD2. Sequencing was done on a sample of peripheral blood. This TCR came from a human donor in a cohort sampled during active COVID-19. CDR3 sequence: CASSSRAGGNNEQFF. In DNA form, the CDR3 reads TGTGCCAGCAGCAGTAGAGCGGGGGGGAACAATGAGCAGTTCTTC. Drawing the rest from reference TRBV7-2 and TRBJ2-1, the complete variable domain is GAGVSQSPSNKVTEKGKDVELRCDPISGHTALYWYRQSLGQGLEFLIYFQGNSAPDKSGLPSDRFSAERTGGSVSTLTIQRTQQEDSAVYLCASSSRAGGNNEQFFGPGTRLTVL.